The TCR beta chain described here comes from a study of neurological immune-mediated disorders. This clonotype was counted ten times or more. The antigen is not known. The trim removed 5 bases at V and 3 bases at J, leaving 8 bases unmatched. Germline V gives CDR1 LGHDT, CDR2 YNNKEL (reference sequence). This CDR3 comprises 15 residues. The cDNA came from 5'RACE, which used 10-nucleotide random UMIs. In TCRdb, the 5' RACE reads were re-called with MiXCR into one record per CDR3 protein. Among around 70,000 distinct CDR3 sequences listed, 3% to 4% were seen once. Study-wide results and caveats: CDR3 amino acid sequences of expanded clones were not shared across subjects, a result suggesting private repertoires in all groups. The repertoires of 18 of 34 multiple sclerosis patients fell into one related-CDR3 cluster (a possible signature) under phylogenetic grouping. While HTLV-1-associated myelopathy showed the greatest TCR clonal expansion, multiple sclerosis showed the least, falling below healthy controls.

Sequencing was performed on PBMCs. This TCR was sampled from a woman aged 50 to 60 with multiple sclerosis. The V gene is TRBV3-1, the J gene TRBJ2-7, with 9 bases fitting TRBD1. The CDR3, as DNA: TGTGCCAGCAGCGGGCCCGACAGGGGGAACTACGAGCAGTACTTC. It yields the protein CASSGPDRGNYEQYF.